This T cell receptor (beta chain) was retrieved from a study of blood T cell repertoires in COVID-19. Produced via immunoSEQ multiplex PCR; TCRdb's table is partial and in-frame only. The repertoire includes tens of thousands of clones, about 80% of them detected once, and 25% to 30% sits in the top ten. This TCR came from a man in his sixties or seventies with acute or convalescent COVID-19. Material: peripheral blood.

CDR3: CASSWTGEETQYF. DNA of the CDR3: TGTGCCAGCAGCTGGACAGGGGAAGAGACCCAGTACTTC. V usage is TRBV5-6 and J usage is TRBJ2-5; 9 bases are shared with TRBD1. The length of the CDR3 is 13 residues. Germline values: CDR1 SGHDT, CDR2 YYEEEE. V lost 3 bases and J lost 3; bases outside the gene matches: 0.